This TCR beta chain was captured by sequencing in a study of cytomegalovirus exposure and HLA in healthy donors (dated by TCRdb to 2016 to 2017). Background on the whole study: In an earlier analysis of 587 of the donors, about 260 Gb of sequence data and 117 million unique TCR beta sequences from 150 million to 200 million T cells were reported. Roughly 290 gigabases of sequencing data and around 88 million unique TCR sequences made up an early release that covered several hundred HLA-typed donors. Of the roughly 390 genotyped donors, about 80% fell in the genetic ancestry cluster associated with self-reported Caucasian donors. The study was designed to test whether signatures of past pathogen exposure could be identified by cataloging public T cell receptors. The study profiled the T cell repertoires of under 700 subjects by immunosequencing and related them to cytomegalovirus serostatus. Along with the roughly 670-subject first cohort, a separate validation cohort of over 90 different subjects was used. The study combined high-throughput TCR immunosequencing, statistical association of individual TCRs with disease status, and machine learning to predict cytomegalovirus infection status. To study patterns of TCR occurrence, a later analysis re-analyzed previously published TCR beta repertoires from 700 or so donors and added high-resolution HLA genotyping. The later analysis used no new phenotypic data to find candidate immune exposures, relying instead on TCR beta sequences and their occurrence across donors. An earlier analysis of around 640 of the donors used high-throughput TCR beta sequencing to judge whether each TCR beta V gene segment behaved as functional or pseudogenic. Donor age, sex, ethnicity and CMV serostatus were compiled alongside the repertoire data. A later genetic analysis took genome-wide SNP genotypes for about three fifths of the roughly 700 donors and used that subset as a discovery cohort. All discovery cohort repertoires had been generated using a single sequencing platform. HLA typing covered class I and class II loci at four-digit resolution. The number of typed donors differed by locus: 629-630 for A, B, C, DRB1 and DQB1; approximately 540 for DQA1; around 610 for DPA1; and around 490 for DPB1. Roughly 5 DR-DQ haplotypes were treated as single units for association and clustering because of strong linkage in the cohort. Among about 370 genotyped donors of the cohort, an average of roughly 230,000 unique TCR beta nucleotide sequences was sequenced per donor, of which roughly 18% were non-productive. Paper-wide results and their limitations: At a false discovery rate of 0.05, a later analysis linked fewer than 20,000 TCR beta sequences to specific HLA alleles. Assigning TCR associations to individual alleles was difficult when HLA alleles, especially DR and DQ, strongly co-occurred. The 87-base-pair reads could not distinguish some IMGT-functional V segments, including TRBV6-2 and TRBV6-3, so those segments were excluded. Because counts were too low, 15 to 20 rarely observed V segments, including chromosome 9 orphons, were left out of the earlier analysis of several hundred of the donors. According to a later genetic analysis, donors in an Asian-associated ancestry cluster had fewer N-insertions in productive TCRs than the approximately 610-donor mean. A later analysis found that most CMV-associated TCR beta chains appeared HLA-restricted, with HLA associations seemingly driven largely by CMV exposure. A later analysis found that TCR association rates varied across HLA loci, with DRB1 alleles showing the most associated TCRs and HLA-C alleles the fewest. In a later analysis, several top co-occurrence clusters were reported to appear linked to parvovirus B19, influenza, CMV and Epstein-Barr virus. Correlated functional status among segregating V segments might reflect linkage disequilibrium, but an unknown experimental factor could not be ruled out. Compared with equally common non-associated chains, HLA-associated TCR beta chains in a later analysis were more clonally expanded and had lower generation probabilities. A further reported finding was that TCR beta sequences accurately predicted the HLA-A and HLA-B alleles for most subjects in the first cohort. The sequencing pipeline was judged likely to have produced a cluster of highly shared sequence variants as a technical artifact. The study listed approximately 150 TCR beta chains as associated with cytomegalovirus. Most TCR sequences were seen in very few donors, while some public TCRs were found in many individuals. In this cohort, only TCR beta chains were sequenced, and detectable features were limited by the absence of alpha or paired-chain data. HLA typing was unavailable for some donors at each locus, so association tests used only the typed subset. The authors suggested that the approach could potentially be extended to other disease states and immunological phenotypes. The classifier was reported to diagnose cytomegalovirus status with high specificity and sensitivity in both the original cohort and the validation cohort. CMV serostatus was the only immune exposure information available for the cohort. Sequencing depth was assumed to be roughly uniform across donors in the presence/absence analyses, though that assumption may not hold. A later genetic analysis associated a missense DCLRE1C variant with V-gene and J-gene trimming of TCR beta chains, and an independent cohort replicated the association. An earlier analysis of roughly 570 of the donors showed that most TCR beta V segments appeared in productive rearrangements either about 90% or about 30% of the time, which broadly matched IMGT annotations. In vitro tests confirmed that a few of the cytomegalovirus-associated TCR beta chains recognize cytomegalovirus antigens.

The cohort consisted of some 670 healthy bone marrow donors. At the time of sampling, every cohort member was nominally healthy, though immune exposures that went unrecorded were likely present. The donor was CMV seronegative and belonged to the group of approximately 320 seronegative cohort members. A peripheral blood sample was collected from each donor, and TCR beta sequencing was performed on peripheral blood mononuclear cells. Genomic DNA was extracted from the blood cell samples with the Qiagen DNeasy Blood Extraction Kit. As encoded in the germline V gene (reference sequence), CDR1 is GTSNPN while CDR2 is SVGIG. Trimmed from V: 8 bases; trimmed from J: 8 bases; junction bases lacking a gene match: 12. The CDR3, from cysteine to phenylalanine, totals 14 residues. Here the CDR3 DNA is all that survives: 42 bases in frame from base 1. On this clone itself: This receptor's antigen is unknown. Base qualities were left out, and no much larger clone turns up one base away.

The library was obtained by the immunoSEQ multiplex PCR assay. For the multiplex PCR, a mixture combining 60 forward primers for TCR Vbeta segments and 13 reverse primers for TCR Jbeta segments was used. The CDR3 region of rearranged TCR beta genes was amplified from genomic DNA by a multiplex PCR assay. On the Illumina HiSeq System, the amplified TCR beta libraries were sequenced as 87-base-pair reads. The study's own analysis went as follows. A later analysis tallied roughly 76 million unique TCR beta chains across the 700 or so repertoires, and approximately 9.9 million of those chains were shared by two or more donors. A nearest-neighbor algorithm error-corrected the raw reads and collapsed the reads into unique sequences, merging closely related sequences to remove PCR and sequencing errors. CDR3 sequences were aligned to IMGT reference sequences to assign V, D and J gene segments. For a sequence to be retained, at least a six-nucleotide match to both a V gene segment and a J gene segment was required. Rearrangements were classified as productive when the CDR3 lacked stop codons and remained in frame with V and J, and all other rearrangements were classified as non-productive. CDR3 was defined by IMGT convention, running from the second conserved V-encoded cysteine to the conserved J-encoded phenylalanine. Sequences without an unambiguous match to a single V gene segment were excluded from the earlier analysis of about 600 of the donors. In an earlier analysis of a few hundred of the donors, a V segment was called functional when productive rearrangements were above 56.7%, and segregating when the standard deviation between donors exceeded 5%. To diagnose cytomegalovirus status from the catalog of TCR beta chain sequences, a statistical classification framework was built. In a later analysis, V and J genes were assigned by comparing TCR nucleotide sequences against IMGT/GENE-DB human TR gene sequences. In a later analysis, CDR3 sequences and most-parsimonious VDJ recombination scenarios were assigned using the TCRdist pipeline. In a later analysis, each TCR beta chain was defined by its CDR3 amino acid sequence together with its V-gene family, and reads lacking a unique V-gene family were excluded. To address suspected cross-contamination and a sequencing artifact, a later analysis removed 592 highly shared, low-generation-probability nucleotide sequences. For each public chain, a later analysis derived a clonal expansion index from normalized ranks of inferred template counts within each repertoire. In a later analysis, generation probabilities were computed using a VDJ recombination model fitted to out-of-frame rearrangements, and the results were checked against IGoR. In a later analysis, hypergeometric tests were used to score TCR-TCR, TCR-HLA and TCR-CMV co-occurrence, with a repertoire-size bias correction applied to TCR pairs. To estimate false discovery rates, a later analysis permuted the HLA or CMV assignments 20 times. In a later analysis, co-occurring TCRs were grouped with DBSCAN, and TCRdist sequence similarity was added when clustering was performed within HLA-allele-positive subsets. Repertoires with fewer than 30,000 or more than 120,000 public chains were left out of co-occurrence clustering, as were a handful of repertoires with anomalous nucleotide sharing. The table was pulled from immuneACCESS by TCRdb, which kept in-frame rearrangements only. Such tables lose some clones; where checked, under half of the loss comes from unresolved V genes, and the rest has no known cause. V, J and clone size derive from that table, while D and trimming were established from the DNA sequence. This sample holds about 130,000 clones; 76% were observed only once. The leading ten clones occupy 3.1% of the sample.

Sequenced material: PBMCs. The rearranged segments are TRBV30 and TRBJ2-1, and TRBD2 matches 10 of the central bases. This TCR came from a middle-aged man in good health and CMV-seronegative. The nucleotide sequence is given as TGTGCCAGTCCCGCGGCTAGCGGGAGATATGAGCAGTTCTTC. It translates to CASPAASGRYEQFF.